The 19 T cell receptor beta chains presented below share a single source sample, sequenced in a study of blood T cell repertoires in COVID-19. The method was immunoSEQ multiplex PCR; TCRdb's version includes in-frame clones alone and lacks a portion of them. The table includes 150,000 to 250,000 clones, 70% to 80% detected once. The sequenced sample was peripheral blood. Receptors were obtained from a woman aged 35 to 49 with COVID-19, enrolled during active disease.

The CDR3 loop reads CASVRVNEKLFF. The CDR3 DNA is TGTGCCAGCGTGAGGGTAAATGAAAAACTGTTTTTT. J is TRBJ1-4 and V is TRBV2; no reliable D call. CDR3 length: 12 residues. The V gene's germline CDR1 is SNHLY and CDR2 FYNNEI. V lost 8 bases and J lost 5, with 9 bases in between.

Details on this clone: The junction shows a germline mismatch at one end, possibly a read error. The chain uses TRBV28 and TRBJ1-2; D perhaps matches TRBD1 (6 bases). This CDR3 contains 14 residues. CDR1 is MDHEN, CDR2 SYDVKM, per germline. In nucleotides, the CDR3 is TGTGCCCGCAGCTTGGGAGGGGGGATGGGCAGCTACACCTTC. It specifies CARSLGGGMGSYTF.

This chain links TRBV5-1 with TRBJ2-3, with a weak D call TRBD2 (6 bases). The germline gives CDR1 SGHRS, CDR2 YFSETQ. V lost 7 bases, J lost 4 bases, and 16 bases lay in between. CDR3 length: 14 amino acids. The CDR3 DNA sequence: TGCGCCAGCGACGTGGGGGGAAGCCCAGATACGCAGTATTTT. Translation: CASDVGGSPDTQYF. Full variable domain (missing parts from reference TRBV5-1 and TRBJ2-3): KAGVTQTPRYLIKTRGQQVTLSCSPISGHRSVSWYQQTPGQGLQFLFEYFSETQRNKGNFPGRFSGRQFSNSRSEMNVSTLELGDSALYLCASDVGGSPDTQYFGPGTRLTVL.

J is TRBJ2-3 and V is TRBV19; 7 nucleotides match TRBD2. Germline V gene sequence: CDR1 LNHDA, CDR2 SQIVND (reference sequence). The CDR3 length is 13 residues. The V and J ends lost 7 bases and 2 bases, in that order; junction bases with no gene match: 3. The CDR3 DNA follows: TGTGCCAGTATGGCGGGAGACACAGATACGCAGTATTTT. This encodes CASMAGDTDTQYF.

The chain has TRBV6-5 and TRBJ2-2; D uncertain. In germline, CDR1 is MNHEY, CDR2 SVGAGI. This CDR3 region has 15 residues. V dropped 0 bases and J dropped 1 base, with 6 bases sitting between them. The DNA for the CDR3 is TGTGCCAGCAGTTACTCGGAGCGGAACACCGGGGAGCTGTTTTTT. Amino acid sequence: CASSYSERNTGELFF.

The rearrangement joins TRBV18 to TRBJ1-4, with 12 bases aligning to TRBD1. Germline V gives CDR1 KGHSH, CDR2 LQKENI. This CDR3 comprises 16 residues. Trimming removed 4 bases from V and 7 bases from J; junction bases left unmatched: 7. The CDR3 bases are TGTGCCAGCTCACGCTCCGGGACAGGGGGCTTTGAAAAACTGTTTTTT. Protein sequence: CASSRSGTGGFEKLFF.

This rearrangement joins TRBV15 to TRBJ2-5, with a tentative D call TRBD2 (6 bases). V shed 0 bases and J shed 4 bases, with 15 bases lying between them. The CDR3 is made up of 16 amino acids. CDR1 is LNHNV, CDR2 YYDKDF, per germline (reference sequence). The CDR3 nucleotides are TGTGCCACCAGCAGAGATCGGGGGTACCTCGGAGAGACCCAGTACTTC. Amino acid sequence: CATSRDRGYLGETQYF. The full variable domain, its missing parts supplied by reference TRBV15 and TRBJ2-5, is DAMVIQNPRYQVTQFGKPVTLSCSQTLNHNVMYWYQQKSSQAPKLLFHYYDKDFNNEADTPDNFQSRRPNTSFCFLDIRSPGLGDTAMYLCATSRDRGYLGETQYFGPGTRLLVL.

This sequence joins TRBV30 and TRBJ2-6, with TRBD2 as a possible D gene (5 bases). Germline-derived CDR1 and CDR2 are GTSNPN and SVGIG (reference sequence). The V end lost 4 bases, the J end lost 4 bases, and 5 bases lay between the germline ends. The CDR3 sequence is 12 residues long. The CDR3 region is CAWTGGANVLTF. CDR3 sequence (DNA): TGTGCCTGGACGGGGGGGGCCAACGTCCTGACTTTC.

The genes are TRBV5-1 and TRBJ1-1, with a possible D match to TRBD1 (6 bases). The CDR3 contains 16 residues. Germline V gene sequence: CDR1 SGHRS, CDR2 YFSETQ. Deletions cut 0 bases from V and 0 bases from J, with 12 bases between. DNA of the CDR3: TGCGCCAGCAGCTTGGTTGCAGGGGAAGTGAACACTGAAGCTTTCTTT. Amino acids: CASSLVAGEVNTEAFF.

This chain links TRBV1 with TRBJ2-1; the table gives TRBD2 as D, unverified against the DNA. TRBV1 is deemed a pseudogene. The CDR3 runs 15 residues. The CDR3 nucleotides read TGCACCAGCAGCCAGAGCGGAACCTCCTACAATGAGCAGTTCTTC. Translating it yields CTSSQSGTSYNEQFF.

This chain links TRBV18 with TRBJ1-4; 9 positions match TRBD1. Per the germline V gene, CDR1 is KGHSH and CDR2 is LQKENI. Germline trimming cut 6 bases from V and 6 bases from J; bases unmatched to any gene: 8. The CDR3 spans 15 residues. CDR3 nucleotide sequence: TGTGCCAGCTCGCGCACAGGGGGCGATGATGAAAAACTGTTTTTT. This translates into CASSRTGGDDEKLFF.

V usage is TRBV15 and J usage is TRBJ1-5, with no clear D. CDR3 length equals 18 residues. The ends were cut back, 2 bases at V and 2 bases at J, with 19 bases in the middle. Germline V gene lookup returns CDR1 LNHNV and CDR2 YYDKDF (reference sequence). CDR3 coding DNA: TGTGCCACCAGCAGACCCCTCCCCGGAGGGAGCGGCAATCAGCCCCAGCATTTT. This codes for CATSRPLPGGSGNQPQHF.

V gene TRBV5-1 combines with J gene TRBJ2-4, with TRBD1 as a possible D gene (5 bases). The CDR3 runs to 13 residues. Trimming stripped 2 bases from V and 8 bases from J, with 11 bases between. Germline lookup yields CDR1 SGHRS and CDR2 YFSETQ. The CDR3 DNA is TGCGCCAGCAGCTTCCCAGGGATAGACATTCAGTACTTC. Translating gives CASSFPGIDIQYF.

This sequence joins TRBV12-5 and TRBJ2-1, with TRBD1 identical over 7 bases. Germline-derived CDR1 and CDR2 are LGHNT and FRNRAP. V was clipped by 6 bases and J by 4 bases; unmatched bases: 9. This CDR3 comprises 15 residues. The CDR3 DNA follows: TGTGCTAGTGGGCCGCCGGGACAGCTATACAATGAGCAGTTCTTC. This translates into CASGPPGQLYNEQFF.

This chain uses TRBV9 with TRBJ2-2; no firm D call. The CDR3 is 16 residues long. V lost 0 bases, J lost 2 bases, and 11 bases lay in between. Germline V gene lookup returns CDR1 SGDLS and CDR2 YYNGEE. In DNA form, the CDR3 reads TGTGCCAGCAGCGTAGTCCCCTCTCCCAACACCGGGGAGCTGTTTTTT. Translation gives CASSVVPSPNTGELFF. The whole variable domain, remainder taken from reference TRBV9 and TRBJ2-2, is DSGVTQTPKHLITATGQRVTLRCSPRSGDLSVYWYQQSLDQGLQFLIQYYNGEERAKGNILERFSAQQFPDLHSELNLSSLELGDSALYFCASSVVPSPNTGELFFGEGSRLTVL.

The gene calls are TRBV2 and TRBJ2-2, with TRBD2 as a possible D gene (6 bases). Trimming removed 6 bases at V and 7 bases at J, with 12 bases between. The length of the CDR3 is 13 residues. CDR1 and CDR2 (germline): SNHLY, FYNNEI. The CDR3 spells CASRGLAYGELFF. The CDR3 DNA is TGTGCCAGCAGGGGCCTAGCGTACGGGGAGCTGTTTTTT.

This clone was counted only a few times. The CDR3, as DNA: TGTGCCAGCAGTGACGGCCGGGACAGGGGCACAGATACGCAGTATTTT. Translating it yields CASSDGRDRGTDTQYF. The rearrangement uses TRBV2 and TRBJ2-3; TRBD1 matches at 9 bases. With 3 bases clipped from V and 1 base from J, the junction kept 5 bases outside the gene matches. Germline lookup yields CDR1 SNHLY and CDR2 FYNNEI. CDR3 length equals 16 residues. The variable domain in full, with the rest retrieved from reference TRBV2 and TRBJ2-3, is EPEVTQTPSHQVTQMGQEVILRCVPISNHLYFYWYRQILGQKVEFLVSFYNNEISEKSEIFDDQFSVERPDGSNFTLKIRSTKLEDSAMYFCASSDGRDRGTDTQYFGPGTRLTVL.

The chain is built from TRBV19 and TRBJ1-6; D ambiguous. There are 14 residues in the CDR3. The germline V gene encodes CDR1 LNHDA and CDR2 SQIVND (reference sequence). V lost 5 bases and J 0 bases, leaving 5 bases between the germline ends. The CDR3 loop is CASSESSYNSPLHF. The CDR3 DNA is TGTGCCAGTAGTGAGAGCTCCTATAATTCACCCCTCCACTTT.

The chain has TRBV9 and TRBJ1-5, with D uncertain. The V end lost 0 bases, the J end lost 5 bases, and 6 bases lay between the germline ends. The CDR3 is 13 amino acids. Germline V gene data show CDR1 as SGDLS and CDR2 as YYNGEE. The CDR3 protein is CASSVAVDQPQHF. CDR3 sequence (DNA): TGTGCCAGCAGCGTAGCGGTGGATCAGCCCCAGCATTTT.